This T cell receptor (beta chain) derives from a study of cytomegalovirus exposure and HLA in healthy donors. Whole-study findings and limits: Reports indicate that TCR beta sequences accurately predicted the HLA-A and HLA-B alleles of most subjects. A cluster of highly shared sequence variants was likely a sequencing artifact. Excluded were some V segments that proved indistinguishable, including TRBV6-2 and TRBV6-3.

About this clone itself: Its antigen is not known.

PCR was performed using 60 Vbeta and 13 Jbeta primers. Original methodology: Counted up in a later analysis, unique TCR beta chains came to some 72 million, with 9.5 million to 13 million shared. Repertoires were generated with immunoSEQ multiplex PCR, while TCRdb's copy carries only in-frame clones and drops some. From that table come the V and J calls and clone size; the DNA was used to work out D and trimming. The table has under 60,000 clones, 70% to 85% seen once. CDR1 is SGHAT, CDR2 FQDESV, per germline (reference sequence). Trimming removed 6 bases at V and 11 bases at J, with 19 bases between. This CDR3 comprises 13 residues.

The specimen was PBMCs. The sequence was obtained from a man aged 50-60 years in good health and CMV-seronegative. This chain links TRBV11-1 with TRBJ1-1, with D perhaps matching TRBD1 (6 bases). The CDR3 coding sequence is TGTGCCAGCAGGTACCGGGACAAAGGGTTGGCTTTCTTT. It is translated as CASRYRDKGLAFF.